This is a list of T cell receptor beta chains from one sample in a study of blood T cell repertoires in COVID-19. Produced via immunoSEQ multiplex PCR; TCRdb's table is partial and in-frame only. Counted here are 140,000 or so clones, about 79% occurring once; the ten biggest clones make up approximately 10%. Sequencing was carried out using peripheral blood. The source is a man aged 55 to 70 with active or convalescent COVID-19. The CDR3 runs from the conserved cysteine through the conserved F or W. The order of the fields is D gene, clone size, J gene, V gene, CDR3 DNA, CDR3 protein. The D gene is left open where the match is weak. Part of the rows lack a size; the others show once, few, many or a class for expanded clones.

-	-	TRBJ1-2	TRBV19	TGTGCCAGTAGTACTCAAACAGGGCCAGGAGGCTACACCTTC	CASSTQTGPGGYTF
-	-	TRBJ1-4	TRBV5-1	TGCGCCAGCAGCTTGACTGACGGGAATGAAAAACTGTTTTTT	CASSLTDGNEKLFF
-	-	TRBJ1-1	TRBV14	TGTGCCAGCAGCCAAGGGCGGAGGGCGGTTGAAGCTTTCTTT	CASSQGRRAVEAFF
-	-	TRBJ2-5	TRBV11-3	TGTGCCAGCAGCCGGGGGGCCGTAAAAGAGACCCAGTACTTC	CASSRGAVKETQYF
TRBD2	-	TRBJ2-3	TRBV3-1/TRBV3-2	TGTGCCAGCAGAGGGACTAGCGGACCCACAGATACGCAGTATTTT	CASRGTSGPTDTQYF
-	-	TRBJ1-2	TRBV6-6	TGTGCCAGCAGTTACTCGAGGGAAGGAGGCTACACCTTC	CASSYSREGGYTF
-	once	TRBJ1-2	TRBV5-1	TGCGCCAGTAAAGAGCGCGACTATGGCTACACCTTC	CASKERDYGYTF
-	few	TRBJ1-6	TRBV6-5	TGTGCCAGCACTATCCCTGGGGGCGGTTCACCCCTCCACTTT	CASTIPGGGSPLHF
TRBD1	-	TRBJ1-2	TRBV4-1	TGCGCCAGCAGCCATGAGGAGCTCGGACAGGGGGCAGGGGGCTACACCTTC	CASSHEELGQGAGGYTF
-	-	TRBJ1-2	TRBV6-5	TGTGCCTCTTCGCCCCCAGCTAACTATGGCTACACCTTC	CASSPPANYGYTF
-	-	TRBJ1-1	TRBV7-2	TGTGCCAGCAGCCCGATCGGGGGGGCGGTGAACACTGAAGCTTTCTTT	CASSPIGGAVNTEAFF
-	-	TRBJ1-1	TRBV28	TGTGCCAGCAGTTTATTGGGGGAGGCTGAAGCTTTCTTT	CASSLLGEAEAFF
TRBD1	-	TRBJ1-3	TRBV12-5	TGTGCTAGTGGTTTCTCAGGGGGGGGAAACACCATATATTTT	CASGFSGGGNTIYF
-	-	TRBJ2-7	TRBV7-9	TGTGCCAGCAGCTCCTCCGCAACTTACGAGCAGTACTTC	CASSSSATYEQYF
-	few	TRBJ1-4	TRBV5-6	TGTGCCAGCAGCTTCATATCGGCAGCGGGTATAGATGAAAAACTGTTTTTT	CASSFISAAGIDEKLFF
TRBD1	-	TRBJ2-5	TRBV12-3/TRBV12-4	TGTGCCAGCAGGGCGCAGGGGGTCGAGACCCAGTACTTC	CASRAQGVETQYF
-	-	TRBJ1-1	TRBV15	TGTGCCACCAGCAGAGATACCCTGGGGGGAACTGAAGCTTTCTTT	CATSRDTLGGTEAFF
TRBD1	-	TRBJ2-1	TRBV7-2	TGTGCCAGCAGCCCCAGGGGGAATTACAATGAGCAGTTCTTC	CASSPRGNYNEQFF
-	-	TRBJ1-5	TRBV7-2	TGTGCCAGCAGGCTGGGAGGCTATAGCAATCAGCCCCAGCATTTT	CASRLGGYSNQPQHF
-	-	TRBJ1-2	TRBV4-2	TGTGCCAGCAGCCAGAACAGAAATAGCTATGGCTACACCTTC	CASSQNRNSYGYTF
-	-	TRBJ2-7	TRBV5-1	TGCGCCAGCAGCTTGGACCAGGTTCGCTACGAGCAGTACTTC	CASSLDQVRYEQYF
TRBD1	-	TRBJ1-5	TRBV6-5	TGTGCCAGCAGACGGACAGGGCCGAATCAGCCCCAGCATTTT	CASRRTGPNQPQHF
TRBD2	-	TRBJ2-2	TRBV9	TGTGCCAGCAGCGTAGAGCCAGCGGGAGTTGGCGGGGAGCTGTTTTTT	CASSVEPAGVGGELFF
TRBD2	-	TRBJ2-1	TRBV10-3	TGTGCCATCAGTGAAGCTGCGGGAGGAAAATACAATGAGCAGTTCTTC	CAISEAAGGKYNEQFF
-	-	TRBJ1-1	TRBV11-3	TGTGCCAGCAGCTTAGATTCCCCTACAGGGAGCACTGAAGCTTTCTTT	CASSLDSPTGSTEAFF
-	-	TRBJ1-5	TRBV5-8	TGTGCCAGCAGCTTGGATCACGGAGGGCCTCGGCCCCAGCATTTT	CASSLDHGGPRPQHF
-	-	TRBJ1-1	TRBV18	TGTGCCAGCTCACCGCCGACACAGAACACTGAAGCTTTCTTT	CASSPPTQNTEAFF
-	-	TRBJ1-3	TRBV7-8	TGTGCCAGCAGCTTAGGGGGCCCCTTCTCTGGAAACACCATATATTTT	CASSLGGPFSGNTIYF
TRBD2	few	TRBJ2-3	TRBV29-1	TGCAGCGTCGGGACTAGCGGGAGGGGCACAGATACGCAGTATTTT	CSVGTSGRGTDTQYF
-	-	TRBJ1-1	TRBV18	TGTGCCAGCTCACCACGGACAGATGGCACTGAAGCTTTCTTT	CASSPRTDGTEAFF
TRBD1	once	TRBJ2-5	TRBV27	TGTGCCAGCAGTTCGTTTGGGACAGCTTACCAAGAGACCCAGTACTTC	CASSSFGTAYQETQYF
-	-	TRBJ1-5	TRBV11-2	TGTGCCAGCAGCCTCGACAGTTATAGCAATCAGCCCCAGCATTTT	CASSLDSYSNQPQHF
TRBD1	few	TRBJ1-2	TRBV18	TGTGCCAGCTCACCAAGGTTGCAGGACAGGGTCTATAGTTTGCCCTTCAGCTATGGCTACACCTTC	CASSPRLQDRVYSLPFSYGYTF
-	-	TRBJ1-2	TRBV3-1/TRBV3-2	TGTGCCAGCAGCCAAGTCACCCAGGGGGGCTACACCTTC	CASSQVTQGGYTF
-	once	TRBJ1-1	TRBV5-6	TGTGCCAGCAGCCCCCCCCGAGGGAAGAACACTGAAGCTTTCTTT	CASSPPRGKNTEAFF
TRBD1	-	TRBJ2-4	TRBV30	TGTGCCTGGGGGACAGGGACCAAAAACATTCAGTACTTC	CAWGTGTKNIQYF
-	-	TRBJ1-1	TRBV11-3	TGTGCCAGCACCCTGCACAACGCCTTGAACACTGAAGCTTTCTTT	CASTLHNALNTEAFF
-	few	TRBJ1-2	TRBV7-2	TGTGCCAGCAGCGCGCGGGGCGGGGATTCCTATGGCTACACCTTC	CASSARGGDSYGYTF
-	few	TRBJ1-6	TRBV7-9	TGTGCCAGCAGCTCACAGAAAACAGGGAATTCACCCCTCCACTTT	CASSSQKTGNSPLHF
-	-	TRBJ1-1	TRBV2	TGTGCCAGCAGTGAATCGGGGGGCACTGAAGCTTTCTTT	CASSESGGTEAFF
-	few	TRBJ1-6	TRBV5-5	TGTGCCAGCAGCTCCACAGGCCAAGGGAATTCACCCCTCCACTTT	CASSSTGQGNSPLHF
-	-	TRBJ1-1	TRBV6-5	TGTGCCAGCAGGGAGGGGCGTGGGACTGAAGCTTTCTTT	CASREGRGTEAFF
-	-	TRBJ1-5	TRBV15	TGTGCCACCAGCAGAGACCCCGGGGGGCATCAGCCCCAGCATTTT	CATSRDPGGHQPQHF
-	-	TRBJ1-2	TRBV6-5	TGTGCCAGCAGCTGGACAGCAAACTATGGCTACACCTTC	CASSWTANYGYTF
-	-	TRBJ1-4	TRBV7-8	TGTGCCAGCAGCTCCAGGTCTGAAAAACTGTTTTTT	CASSSRSEKLFF
TRBD1	-	TRBJ2-7	TRBV6-5	TGTGCCAGCAGTCCGACAGGGTCCTACGAGCAGTACTTC	CASSPTGSYEQYF
TRBD2	-	TRBJ2-1	TRBV2	TGTGCCAGCAGTCCTGAGGTAGCGGGAGGGACCTACAATGAGCAGTTCTTC	CASSPEVAGGTYNEQFF
TRBD1	-	TRBJ2-5	TRBV19	TGTGCCAGTAGGACGGGACAGGGGGTAGAGACCCAGTACTTC	CASRTGQGVETQYF
-	once	TRBJ1-3	TRBV30	TGTGCCCAGGGTCTTGGAAACACCATATATTTT	CAQGLGNTIYF
-	few	TRBJ1-2	TRBV6-5	TGTGCCAGCAGGCAACAGGGACAAGCTAACTATGGCTACACCTTC	CASRQQGQANYGYTF